This T cell receptor beta chain was identified in a study of OX40 agonist ivuxolimab in advanced cancers. Drawing of blood for sampling happened at baseline, at cycle 4 day 1, and at cycle 7 day 1. Germline CDR1 SGHRS, CDR2 YFSETQ. V was trimmed by 5 bases and J by 0 bases, leaving 14 bases between them. This CDR3 is 15 amino acids long. Profiled with immunoSEQ multiplex PCR; TCRdb holds only in-frame clones, not every one. This table has tens of thousands of clones, over 90% appearing once. This clonotype was obtained from an adult with an advanced solid tumor such as melanoma, head and neck, liver or kidney cancer. The J gene is TRBJ2-5, the V gene TRBV5-1; D possibly corresponds to TRBD2 (6 bases). This material consisted of CD4+ or CD8+ T cells sorted from blood, taken in a trial of the OX40 agonist ivuxolimab. The DNA for the CDR3 is TGCGCCAGCAGTCAGGCGGACTACTACCAAGAGACCCAGTACTTC. It is translated as CASSQADYYQETQYF.